One sample yielded the 3 T cell receptor beta chains listed below, sequenced in a study of shared clonotypes between healthy human individuals. Using immunoSEQ multiplex PCR, the repertoire was profiled, and TCRdb retains in-frame clones only, with some absent. Here the sample spans 730,000 or so clones, around 72% being singletons. The sequencing input was memory CD4+ T cells sorted from blood. Noted subset: CD45RA-negative fraction. These receptors came from a young woman in good health.

The V gene is TRBV5-1, the J gene TRBJ2-5; tentatively, D is TRBD2 (7 bases). In germline, CDR1 is SGHRS, CDR2 YFSETQ. CDR3 length: 16 residues. V lost 0 bases and J lost 1, with 13 bases in between. The CDR3 sequence is CASSLGTAGAQETQYF. The CDR3 nucleotides are TGCGCCAGCAGCTTGGGTACCGCGGGGGCCCAAGAGACCCAGTACTTC.

In the case of this clone: Other nucleotide sequences in the sample specify the same CDR3. V is TRBV5-1 and J is TRBJ2-1; maybe TRBD2 (5 bases). This CDR3 contains 15 residues. Trimming took off 0 bases at V and 3 bases at J, with 10 bases between the two ends. Germline V gene data show CDR1 as SGHRS and CDR2 as YFSETQ. CDR3: CASSLDTSGYNEQFF. The CDR3 bases are TGCGCCAGCAGCTTGGATACCAGCGGCTACAATGAGCAGTTCTTC. Looking up the rest from reference TRBV5-1 and TRBJ2-1 gives the full variable domain: KAGVTQTPRYLIKTRGQQVTLSCSPISGHRSVSWYQQTPGQGLQFLFEYFSETQRNKGNFPGRFSGRQFSNSRSEMNVSTLELGDSALYLCASSLDTSGYNEQFFGPGTRLTVL.

The genes are TRBV6-1 and TRBJ2-7, with TRBD2 matching 7 bases. Losses at the gene ends were 1 base for V and 9 bases for J; bases not matched to a gene: 6. The germline CDR1 and CDR2 sequences are MNHNS and SASEGT. The CDR3 consists of 13 residues. This CDR3 reads CASSEEAGAAQYF. CDR3 bases: TGTGCCAGCAGTGAAGAGGCGGGAGCAGCGCAGTACTTC.